This T cell receptor (beta chain) was observed in a study of PD-1 blockade in classical Hodgkin lymphoma. Overall study results and limits: Patients who began taking nivolumab under 1 year after ASCT were left out. With CD4+ cells, TCR diversity rose significantly by C4D1, but not with CD8+ cells. Relative to healthy donors, newly diagnosed patients reportedly had lower baseline TCR diversity, which was reported as lower still in relapsed/refractory patients. With respect to the repertoire differences, their causes, possibly disease activity or prior therapy, remain undefined.

V shed 1 base and J shed 3 bases, with 13 bases lying between them. The CDR3 is made up of 17 amino acids. CDR1 is SGHDN, CDR2 FVKESK, per germline. The time point is: cycle 4 day 1 (C4D1), after less than 7 weeks of nivolumab. Relapse after autologous stem cell transplantation occurred in every patient, and brentuximab vedotin exposure varied. Magnetic negative selection, applied to thawed PBMCs, was used to isolate the CD8+ T cells. About this clone itself: Its antigen is still unknown.

The method was immunoSEQ multiplex PCR; TCRdb's version includes in-frame clones alone and lacks a portion of them. This table holds a few thousand clones, around 64% found once. This rearrangement joins TRBV14 to TRBJ1-6; D might be TRBD1 (5 bases). The source material was CD8+ T cells from blood, sampled before the fourth cycle of nivolumab. This clonotype originated in a human donor with classical Hodgkin lymphoma. The chain's CDR3 is CASSQGPGRLYNSPLHF. CDR3 nucleotide sequence: TGTGCCAGCAGCCAAGGGCCGGGGCGCCTCTATAATTCACCCCTCCACTTT.